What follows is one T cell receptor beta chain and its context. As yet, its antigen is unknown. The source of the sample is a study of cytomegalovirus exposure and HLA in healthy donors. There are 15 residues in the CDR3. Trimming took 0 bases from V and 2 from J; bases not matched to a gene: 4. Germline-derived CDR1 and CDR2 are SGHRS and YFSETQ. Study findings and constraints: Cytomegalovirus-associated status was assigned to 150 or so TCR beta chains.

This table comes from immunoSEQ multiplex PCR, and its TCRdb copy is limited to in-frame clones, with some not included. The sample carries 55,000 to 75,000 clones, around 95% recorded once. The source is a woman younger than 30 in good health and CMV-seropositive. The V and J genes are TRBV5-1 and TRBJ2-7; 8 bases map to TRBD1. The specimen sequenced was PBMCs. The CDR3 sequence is CASSLVYRGAYEQYF. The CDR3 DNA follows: TGCGCCAGCAGCTTGGTGTACAGGGGGGCCTACGAGCAGTACTTC.